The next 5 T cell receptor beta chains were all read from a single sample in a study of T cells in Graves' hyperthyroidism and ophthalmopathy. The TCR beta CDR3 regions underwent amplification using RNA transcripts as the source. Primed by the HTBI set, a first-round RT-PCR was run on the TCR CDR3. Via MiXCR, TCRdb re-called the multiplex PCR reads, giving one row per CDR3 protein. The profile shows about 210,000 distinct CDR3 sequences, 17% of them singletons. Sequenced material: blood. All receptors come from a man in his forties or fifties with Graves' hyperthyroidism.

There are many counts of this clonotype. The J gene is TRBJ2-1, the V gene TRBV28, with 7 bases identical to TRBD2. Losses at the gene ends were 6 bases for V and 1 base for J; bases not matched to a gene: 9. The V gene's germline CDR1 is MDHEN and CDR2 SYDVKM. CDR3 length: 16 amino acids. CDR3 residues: CASSIDREGSYNEQFF. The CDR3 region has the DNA TGTGCCAGCAGCATAGATAGGGAGGGTTCCTACAATGAGCAGTTCTTC. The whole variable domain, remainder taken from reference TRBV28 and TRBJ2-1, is DVKVTQSSRYLVKRTGEKVFLECVQDMDHENMFWYRQDPGLGLRLIYFSYDVKMKEKGDIPEGYSVSREKKERFSLILESASTNQTSMYLCASSIDREGSYNEQFFGPGTRLTVL.

The CDR3 DNA follows: TGTGCCAGCAGCTTAGGGGAGGGCCCTTCTGAAGAGCAGTACTTC. Protein sequence: CASSLGEGPSEEQYF. The rearrangement joins TRBV7-3 to TRBJ2-7; TRBD2 aligns across 7 bases. J lost 7 bases, V lost 2 bases, and 11 bases had no gene match. The CDR3 is made up of 15 amino acids. Germline CDR1 SGHTA, CDR2 FQGTGA.

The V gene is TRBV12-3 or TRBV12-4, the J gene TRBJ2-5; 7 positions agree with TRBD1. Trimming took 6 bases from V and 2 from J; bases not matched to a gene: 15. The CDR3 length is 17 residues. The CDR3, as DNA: TGTGCCAGCAGCGTAGGGGGCAGGGGCGGGCGTCAAGAGACCCAGTACTTC. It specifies CASSVGGRGGRQETQYF.

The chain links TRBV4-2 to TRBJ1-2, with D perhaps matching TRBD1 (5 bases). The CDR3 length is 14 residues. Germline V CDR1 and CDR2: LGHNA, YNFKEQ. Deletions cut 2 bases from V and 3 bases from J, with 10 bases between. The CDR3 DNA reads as TGTGCCAGCAGCCAATCCGGGGGTGACTATGGCTACACCTTC. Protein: CASSQSGGDYGYTF.

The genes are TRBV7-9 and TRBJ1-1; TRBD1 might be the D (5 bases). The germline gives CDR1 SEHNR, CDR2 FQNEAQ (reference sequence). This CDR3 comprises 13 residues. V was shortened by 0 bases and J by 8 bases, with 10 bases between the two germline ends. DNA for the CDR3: TGTGCCAGCAGCTTAGCAGGGGATCCCGAAGCTTTCTTT. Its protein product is CASSLAGDPEAFF.